The clone carrying this T cell receptor beta chain has just one count. This sample was included in a study of CD8 T cells in Susac syndrome. CD8+ and CD4+ T cells were negatively isolated; TEMRA cells were FACS-enriched. Random hexamers primed reverse transcription of roughly 0.5 to 1 ug RNA. TCRdb reprocessed the immunoSEQ multiplex PCR reads with MiXCR, giving one entry per CDR3 protein. The profile covers about 300,000 distinct CDR3 sequences, with about 91% appearing a single time and about 0.063% taken by the ten largest. This receptor was identified in a human donor with multiple sclerosis. The sequencing sample was made of CD4+ T cells from PBMCs.

CDR3 coding DNA: TGTGCCAGCAGCCGGGGATACTCCTACGAGCAGTACTTC. It specifies CASSRGYSYEQYF. The chain joins TRBV3-1 to TRBJ2-7; no reliable D call. The CDR3 is 13 residues long. Germline-derived CDR1 and CDR2 are LGHDT and YNNKEL (reference sequence). V lost 4 bases, J lost 0 bases, and 7 bases lay in between.